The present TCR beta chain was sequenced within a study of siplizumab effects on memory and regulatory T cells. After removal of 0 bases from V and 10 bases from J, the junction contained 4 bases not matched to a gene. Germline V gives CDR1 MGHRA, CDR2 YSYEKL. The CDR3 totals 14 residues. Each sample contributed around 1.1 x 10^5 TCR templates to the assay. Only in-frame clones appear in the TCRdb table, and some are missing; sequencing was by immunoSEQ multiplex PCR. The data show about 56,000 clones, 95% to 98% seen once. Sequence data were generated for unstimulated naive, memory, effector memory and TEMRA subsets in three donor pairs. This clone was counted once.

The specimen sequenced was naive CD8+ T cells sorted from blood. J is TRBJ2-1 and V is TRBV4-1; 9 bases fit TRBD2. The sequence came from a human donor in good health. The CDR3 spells CASSQEGTSHEQFF. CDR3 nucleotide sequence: TGCGCCAGCAGCCAAGAAGGGACTAGCCACGAGCAGTTCTTC.